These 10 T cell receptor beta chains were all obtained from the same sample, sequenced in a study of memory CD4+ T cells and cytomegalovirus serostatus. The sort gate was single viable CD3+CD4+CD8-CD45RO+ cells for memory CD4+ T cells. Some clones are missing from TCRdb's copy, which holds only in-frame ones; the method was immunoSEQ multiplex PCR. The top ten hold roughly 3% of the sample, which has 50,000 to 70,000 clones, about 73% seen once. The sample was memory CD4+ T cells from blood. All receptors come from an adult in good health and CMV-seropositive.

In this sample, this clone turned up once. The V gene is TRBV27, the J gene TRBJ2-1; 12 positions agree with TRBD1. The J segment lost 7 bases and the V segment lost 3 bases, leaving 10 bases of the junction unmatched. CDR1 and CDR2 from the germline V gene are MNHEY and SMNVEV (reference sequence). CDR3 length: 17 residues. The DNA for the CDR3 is TGTGCCAGCAGTTTGCAGTTCCGGGACAGGGGGCGAAATGAGCAGTTCTTC. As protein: CASSLQFRDRGRNEQFF.

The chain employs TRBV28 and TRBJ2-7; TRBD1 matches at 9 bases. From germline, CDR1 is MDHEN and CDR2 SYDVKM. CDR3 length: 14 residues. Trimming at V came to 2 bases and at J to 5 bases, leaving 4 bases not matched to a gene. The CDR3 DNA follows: TGTGCCAGCAGTTTAAGGGGGACAGGGAACGAGCAGTACTTC. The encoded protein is CASSLRGTGNEQYF.

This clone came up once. The CDR3 is CASSLGSGGADYGYTF. CDR3 sequence (DNA): TGTGCCAGCAGCTTAGGTTCAGGGGGCGCGGACTATGGCTACACCTTC. J is TRBJ1-2 and V is TRBV7-9; TRBD1 agrees at 8 bases. Germline V gene data show CDR1 as SEHNR and CDR2 as FQNEAQ (reference sequence). V dropped 1 base and J dropped 3; count of bases not matched to a gene: 7. The CDR3 has 16 residues.

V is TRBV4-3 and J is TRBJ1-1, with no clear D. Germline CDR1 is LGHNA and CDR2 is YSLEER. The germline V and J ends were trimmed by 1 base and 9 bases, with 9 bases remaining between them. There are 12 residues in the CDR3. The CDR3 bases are TGCGCCAGCAGCCAAGGGACCAGGCAAGCTTTCTTT. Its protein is CASSQGTRQAFF.

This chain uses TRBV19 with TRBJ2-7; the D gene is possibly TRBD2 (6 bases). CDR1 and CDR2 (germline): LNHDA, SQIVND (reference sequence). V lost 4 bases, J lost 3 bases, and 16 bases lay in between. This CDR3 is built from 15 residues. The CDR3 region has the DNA TGTGCCAGTAGTAACCCGGCGGGGTCCCTCTACGAGCAGTACTTC. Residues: CASSNPAGSLYEQYF.

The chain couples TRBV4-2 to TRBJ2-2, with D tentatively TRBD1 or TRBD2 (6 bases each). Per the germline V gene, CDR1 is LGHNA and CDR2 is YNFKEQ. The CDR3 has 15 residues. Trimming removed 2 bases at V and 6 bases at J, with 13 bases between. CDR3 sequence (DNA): TGTGCCAGCAGCCAATTTTCGAGGGGGGCCGGGGAGCTGTTTTTT. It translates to CASSQFSRGAGELFF.

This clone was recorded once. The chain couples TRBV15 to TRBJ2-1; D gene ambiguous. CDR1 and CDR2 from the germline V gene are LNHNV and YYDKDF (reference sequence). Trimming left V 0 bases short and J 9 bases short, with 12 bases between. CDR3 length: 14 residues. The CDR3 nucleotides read TGTGCCACCAGCAGAGATTTTTCCCAGGCTGAGCAGTTCTTC. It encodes CATSRDFSQAEQFF.

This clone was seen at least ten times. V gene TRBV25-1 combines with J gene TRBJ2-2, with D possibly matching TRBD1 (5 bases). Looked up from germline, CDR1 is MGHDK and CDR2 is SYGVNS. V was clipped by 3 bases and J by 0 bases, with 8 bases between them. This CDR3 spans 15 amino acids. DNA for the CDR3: TGTGCCAGCAGTGAGTGGGGCGCGAACACCGGGGAGCTGTTTTTT. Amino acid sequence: CASSEWGANTGELFF.

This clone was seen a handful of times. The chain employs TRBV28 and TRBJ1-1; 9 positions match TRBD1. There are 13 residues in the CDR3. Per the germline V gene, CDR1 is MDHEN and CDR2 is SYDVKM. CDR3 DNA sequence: TGTGCAGCACATGGACAGGGGATAACTGAAGCTTTCTTT. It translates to CAAHGQGITEAFF. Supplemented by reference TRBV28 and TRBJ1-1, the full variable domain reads DVKVTQSSRYLVKRTGEKVFLECVQDMDHENMFWYRQDPGLGLRLIYFSYDVKMKEKGDIPEGYSVSREKKERFSLILESASTNQTSMYLCAAHGQGITEAFFGQGTRLTVV.

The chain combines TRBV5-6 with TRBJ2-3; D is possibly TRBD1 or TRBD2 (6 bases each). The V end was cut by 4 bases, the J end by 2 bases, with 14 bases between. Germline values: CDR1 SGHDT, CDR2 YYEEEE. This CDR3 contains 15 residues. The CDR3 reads CASSVTGAHTDTQYF. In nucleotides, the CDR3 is TGTGCCAGCAGCGTCACGGGGGCCCACACAGATACGCAGTATTTT.